This T cell receptor (beta chain) was documented in a study of T-cell reconstitution after alpha-beta-depleted transplantation in children. During its preparation, the TCRbeta library received unique molecular identifiers. MiXCR, run by TCRdb on the PCR reads, gives a single entry per CDR3 protein. The sample lists 400,000 to 500,000 distinct CDR3 sequences; around 9.9% were seen once. After removal of 1 base from V and 3 bases from J, the junction contained 4 bases not matched to a gene. CDR1 and CDR2 (germline): GTSNPN, SVGIG (reference sequence). This CDR3 is built from 15 residues. In this sample, this clonotype turned up a few times.

The input for sequencing was PBMCs from the stem cell graft donor, taken from the stem cell graft. This clonotype was sampled from a human donor who donated a stem cell graft to a child with acute myeloid leukemia. The chain is built from TRBV30 and TRBJ2-1, with 9 bases fitting TRBD2. The CDR3 loop is CAWSALAGRYNEQFF. CDR3 nucleotides: TGTGCCTGGAGTGCGCTAGCGGGACGCTACAATGAGCAGTTCTTC.